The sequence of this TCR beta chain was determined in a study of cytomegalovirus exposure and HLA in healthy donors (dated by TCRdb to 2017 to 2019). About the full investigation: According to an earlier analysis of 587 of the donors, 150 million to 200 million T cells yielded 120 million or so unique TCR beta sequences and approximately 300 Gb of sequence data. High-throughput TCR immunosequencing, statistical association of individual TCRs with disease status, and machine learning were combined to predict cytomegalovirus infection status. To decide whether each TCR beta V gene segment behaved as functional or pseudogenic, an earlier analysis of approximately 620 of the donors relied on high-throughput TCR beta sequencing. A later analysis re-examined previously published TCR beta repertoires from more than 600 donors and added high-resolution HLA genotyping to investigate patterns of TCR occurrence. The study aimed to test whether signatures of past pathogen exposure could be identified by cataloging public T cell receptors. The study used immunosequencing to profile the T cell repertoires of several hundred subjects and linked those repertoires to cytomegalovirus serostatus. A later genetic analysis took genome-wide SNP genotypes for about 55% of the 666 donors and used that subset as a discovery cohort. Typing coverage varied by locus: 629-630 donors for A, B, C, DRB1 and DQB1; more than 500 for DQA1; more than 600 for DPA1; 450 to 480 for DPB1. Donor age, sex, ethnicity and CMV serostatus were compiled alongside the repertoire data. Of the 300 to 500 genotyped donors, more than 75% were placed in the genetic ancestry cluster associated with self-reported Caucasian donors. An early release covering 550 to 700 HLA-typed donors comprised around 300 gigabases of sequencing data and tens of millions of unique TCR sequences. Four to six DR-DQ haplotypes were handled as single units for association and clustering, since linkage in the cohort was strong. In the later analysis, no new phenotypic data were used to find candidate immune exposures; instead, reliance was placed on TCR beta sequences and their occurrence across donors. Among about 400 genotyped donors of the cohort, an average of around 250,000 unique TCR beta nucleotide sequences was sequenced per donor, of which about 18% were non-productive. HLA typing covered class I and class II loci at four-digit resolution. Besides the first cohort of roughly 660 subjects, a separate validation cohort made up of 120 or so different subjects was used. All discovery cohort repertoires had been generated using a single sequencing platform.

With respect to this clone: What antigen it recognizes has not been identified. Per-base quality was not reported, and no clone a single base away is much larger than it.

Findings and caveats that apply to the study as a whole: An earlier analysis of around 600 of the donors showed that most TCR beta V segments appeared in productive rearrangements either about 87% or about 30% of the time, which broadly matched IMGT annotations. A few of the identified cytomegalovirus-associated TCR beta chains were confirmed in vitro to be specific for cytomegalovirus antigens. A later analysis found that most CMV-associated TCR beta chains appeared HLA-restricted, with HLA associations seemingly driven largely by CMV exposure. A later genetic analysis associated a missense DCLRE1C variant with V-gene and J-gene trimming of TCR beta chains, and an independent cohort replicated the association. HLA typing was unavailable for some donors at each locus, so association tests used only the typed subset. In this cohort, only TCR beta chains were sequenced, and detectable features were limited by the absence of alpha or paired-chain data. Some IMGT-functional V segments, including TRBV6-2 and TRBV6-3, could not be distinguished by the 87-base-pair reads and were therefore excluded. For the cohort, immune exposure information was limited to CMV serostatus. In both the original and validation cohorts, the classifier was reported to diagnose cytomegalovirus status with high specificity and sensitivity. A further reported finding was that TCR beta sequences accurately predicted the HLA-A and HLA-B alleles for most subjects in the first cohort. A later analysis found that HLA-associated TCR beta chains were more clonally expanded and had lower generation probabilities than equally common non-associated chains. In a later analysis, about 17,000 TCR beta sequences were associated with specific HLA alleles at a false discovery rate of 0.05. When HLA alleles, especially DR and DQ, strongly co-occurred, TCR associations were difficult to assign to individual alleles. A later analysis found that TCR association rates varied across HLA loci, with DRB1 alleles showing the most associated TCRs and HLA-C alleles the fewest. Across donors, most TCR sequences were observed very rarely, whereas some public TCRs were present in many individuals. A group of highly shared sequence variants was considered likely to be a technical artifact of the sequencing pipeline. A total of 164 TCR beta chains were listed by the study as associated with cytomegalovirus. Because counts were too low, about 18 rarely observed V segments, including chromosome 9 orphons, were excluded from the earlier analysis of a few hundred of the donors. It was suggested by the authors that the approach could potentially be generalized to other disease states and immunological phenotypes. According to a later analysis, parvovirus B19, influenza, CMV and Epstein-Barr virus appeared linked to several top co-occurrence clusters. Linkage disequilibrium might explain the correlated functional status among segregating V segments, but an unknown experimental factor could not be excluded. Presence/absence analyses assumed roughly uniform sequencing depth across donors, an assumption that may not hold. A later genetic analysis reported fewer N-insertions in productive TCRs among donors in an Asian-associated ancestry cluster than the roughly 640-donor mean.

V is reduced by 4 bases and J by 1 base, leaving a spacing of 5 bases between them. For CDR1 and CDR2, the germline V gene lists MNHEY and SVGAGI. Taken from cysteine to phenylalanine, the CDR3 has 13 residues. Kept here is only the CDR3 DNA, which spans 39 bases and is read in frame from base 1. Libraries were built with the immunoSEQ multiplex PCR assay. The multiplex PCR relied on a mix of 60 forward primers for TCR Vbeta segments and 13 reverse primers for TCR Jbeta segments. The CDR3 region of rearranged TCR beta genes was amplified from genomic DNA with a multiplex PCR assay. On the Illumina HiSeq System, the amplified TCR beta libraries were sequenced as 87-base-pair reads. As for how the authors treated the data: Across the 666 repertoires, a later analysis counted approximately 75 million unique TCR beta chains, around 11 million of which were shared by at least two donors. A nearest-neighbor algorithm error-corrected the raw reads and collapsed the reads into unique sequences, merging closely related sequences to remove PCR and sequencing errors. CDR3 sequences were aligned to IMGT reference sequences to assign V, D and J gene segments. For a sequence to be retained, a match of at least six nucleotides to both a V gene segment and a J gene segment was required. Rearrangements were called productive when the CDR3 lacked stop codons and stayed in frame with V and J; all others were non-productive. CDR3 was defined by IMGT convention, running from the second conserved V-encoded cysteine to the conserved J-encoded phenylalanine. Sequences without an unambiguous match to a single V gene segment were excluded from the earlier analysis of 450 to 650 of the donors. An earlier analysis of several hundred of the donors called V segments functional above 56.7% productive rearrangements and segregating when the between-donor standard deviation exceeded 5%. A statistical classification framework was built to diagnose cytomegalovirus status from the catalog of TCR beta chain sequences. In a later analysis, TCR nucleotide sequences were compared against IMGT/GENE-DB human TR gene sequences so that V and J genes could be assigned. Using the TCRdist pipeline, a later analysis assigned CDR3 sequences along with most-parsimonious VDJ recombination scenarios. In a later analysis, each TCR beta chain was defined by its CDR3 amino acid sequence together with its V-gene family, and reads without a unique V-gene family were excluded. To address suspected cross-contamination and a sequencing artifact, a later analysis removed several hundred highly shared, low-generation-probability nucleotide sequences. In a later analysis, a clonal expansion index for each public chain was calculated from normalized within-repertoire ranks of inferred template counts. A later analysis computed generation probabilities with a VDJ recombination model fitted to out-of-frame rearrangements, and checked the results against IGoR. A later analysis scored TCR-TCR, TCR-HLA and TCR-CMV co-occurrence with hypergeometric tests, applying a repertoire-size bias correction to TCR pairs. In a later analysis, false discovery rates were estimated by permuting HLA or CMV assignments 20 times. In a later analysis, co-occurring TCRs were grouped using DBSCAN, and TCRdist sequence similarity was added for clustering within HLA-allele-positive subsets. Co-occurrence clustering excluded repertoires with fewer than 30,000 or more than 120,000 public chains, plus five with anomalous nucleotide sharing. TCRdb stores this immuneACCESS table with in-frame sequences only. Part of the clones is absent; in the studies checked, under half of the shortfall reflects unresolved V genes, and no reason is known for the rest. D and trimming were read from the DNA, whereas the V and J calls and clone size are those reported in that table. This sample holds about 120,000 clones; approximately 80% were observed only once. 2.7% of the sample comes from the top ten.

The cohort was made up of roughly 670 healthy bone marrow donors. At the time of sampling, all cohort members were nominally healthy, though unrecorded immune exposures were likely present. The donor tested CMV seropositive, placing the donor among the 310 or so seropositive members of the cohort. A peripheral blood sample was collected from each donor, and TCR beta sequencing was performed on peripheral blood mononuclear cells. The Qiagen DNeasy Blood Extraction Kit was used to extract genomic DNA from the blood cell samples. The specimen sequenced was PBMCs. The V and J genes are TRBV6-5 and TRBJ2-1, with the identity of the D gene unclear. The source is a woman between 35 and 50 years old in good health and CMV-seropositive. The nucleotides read TGTGCCAGCAGTTCGTCTTCCTACAATGAGCAGTTCTTC. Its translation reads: CASSSSSYNEQFF.